The next 26 T cell receptor beta chains were all read from a single sample in a study of T cells after somatic rescue of genetic block. Sequencing was performed with immunoSEQ multiplex PCR; in TCRdb, only in-frame clones are kept and a portion is missing. This table holds under 8,500 clones, approximately 79% found once. Sequencing was performed on peripheral blood mononuclear cells (PBMCs). The receptors originated from a boy aged 10-17 years.

Here the CDR3 reads CASSLEGLAENEQFF. CDR3 nucleotides: TGCGCCAGCAGCTTGGAGGGACTAGCCGAGAATGAGCAGTTCTTC. The J gene is TRBJ2-1, the V gene TRBV5-1; 9 bases match TRBD2. After removal of 0 bases from V and 7 bases from J, the junction contained 5 bases not matched to a gene. Germline CDR1 SGHRS, CDR2 YFSETQ. The CDR3 runs 15 residues. Complete variable domain (other parts from reference TRBV5-1 and TRBJ2-1): KAGVTQTPRYLIKTRGQQVTLSCSPISGHRSVSWYQQTPGQGLQFLFEYFSETQRNKGNFPGRFSGRQFSNSRSEMNVSTLELGDSALYLCASSLEGLAENEQFFGPGTRLTVL.

The V and J genes are TRBV7-3 and TRBJ2-1; possibly TRBD2 for D (6 bases). Germline lookup yields CDR1 SGHTA and CDR2 FQGTGA. V was clipped by 5 bases and J by 2 bases, with 16 bases between them. This CDR3 is 16 amino acids long. CDR3 in DNA: TGTGCCAGCAGCCCGGGGCCCGGGAGCCCCTACAATGAGCAGTTCTTC. Protein sequence: CASSPGPGSPYNEQFF. Full variable domain (outside the CDR3, taken from reference TRBV7-3 and TRBJ2-1): GAGVSQTPSNKVTEKGKYVELRCDPISGHTALYWYRQSLGQGPEFLIYFQGTGAADDSGLPNDRFFAVRPEGSVSTLKIQRTERGDSAVYLCASSPGPGSPYNEQFFGPGTRLTVL.

This clone came up once. The chain couples TRBV29-1 to TRBJ2-3; D possibly matches TRBD1 or TRBD2 (6 bases each). This CDR3 has 17 residues. Trimming cost V 6 bases and J 3 bases, with 25 bases left between them. Germline V gene lookup returns CDR1 SQVTM and CDR2 ANQGSEA. CDR3 nucleotides: TGCAGCGTCCCCAGGGGAGGTGTTTCTTTAAGGACAGATACGCAGTATTTT. Protein sequence: CSVPRGGVSLRTDTQYF.

This CDR3 is CASSVLAGGPSGANVLTF. The CDR3, as DNA: TGTGCCAGCAGTGTACTAGCGGGGGGGCCGTCTGGGGCCAACGTCCTGACTTTC. The genes are TRBV25-1 and TRBJ2-6; 13 nucleotides match TRBD2. CDR3 length: 18 residues. V lost 4 bases to trimming and J lost 1 base; unmatched junction nucleotides: 4. CDR1 is MGHDK, CDR2 SYGVNS, per germline.

This chain connects TRBV12-5 to TRBJ2-3; no clear D. Germline values: CDR1 LGHNT, CDR2 FRNRAP. Trimming removed 4 bases from V and 7 bases from J, with 6 bases in between. The CDR3 runs 11 residues. This CDR3 reads CASGWPYTQYF. The CDR3 DNA sequence: TGTGCTAGTGGTTGGCCCTATACGCAGTATTTT.

The chain recombines TRBV5-1 with TRBJ2-7; no definite D call. CDR3 length: 13 residues. Germline loops: CDR1 SGHRS, CDR2 YFSETQ. Trimming cost V 5 bases and J 3 bases, with 12 bases left between them. The CDR3 here is CASSFIAGYEQYF. The CDR3 DNA reads TGCGCCAGCAGTTTTATAGCTGGCTACGAGCAGTACTTC.

The V call is TRBV6-5, the J call TRBJ2-3, with D tentatively TRBD2 (7 bases). The germline gives CDR1 MNHEY, CDR2 SVGAGI. V gave up 5 bases and J gave up 6 bases, with 12 bases separating them. The CDR3 is 13 residues long. The CDR3 loop reads CASSQGRGDTQYF. The CDR3 DNA is TGTGCCAGCAGTCAGGGGCGGGGGGATACGCAGTATTTT.

The V gene is TRBV7-7, the J gene TRBJ1-5; TRBD1 might be the D (5 bases). Germline-derived CDR1 and CDR2 are SSHAT and FNYEAQ (reference sequence). The CDR3 spans 16 residues. V lost 5 bases and J 1 base, leaving 15 bases between the germline ends. The CDR3 DNA sequence: TGTGCCAGCAGCCCTGGGACGGGCCGAAGCAATCAGCCCCAGCATTTT. Amino acids: CASSPGTGRSNQPQHF.

The V call is TRBV6-8, the J call TRBJ2-1, with 10 bases fitting TRBD2. CDR1 is MNHGY, CDR2 SAAAGT, per germline. The CDR3 is 17 amino acids. Losses at the gene ends were 6 bases for V and 0 bases for J; bases not matched to a gene: 8. The CDR3 sequence: CASSLAGEGSSYNEQFF. In DNA, the CDR3 is TGTGCCAGCAGCCTAGCGGGAGAGGGGAGCTCCTACAATGAGCAGTTCTTC.

The J gene is TRBJ2-7, the V gene TRBV28; 14 bases align to TRBD2. J was trimmed by 4 bases and V by 6 bases; bases with no gene match: 8. This CDR3 contains 16 residues. Germline V gene lookup returns CDR1 MDHEN and CDR2 SYDVKM. The CDR3 DNA reads as TGTGCCAGCAGCTGGGGACTAGCGGGGGCCCCTTACGAGCAGTACTTC. It translates to CASSWGLAGAPYEQYF.

The chain uses TRBV6-1 and TRBJ2-3; 8 nucleotides align to TRBD2. This CDR3 is built from 17 residues. CDR1 is MNHNS and CDR2 is SASEGT in the germline V gene. With V trimmed by 3 bases and J by 4 bases, 12 bases remained unmatched. The DNA for the CDR3 is TGTGCCAGCAGTGATATCCTGACGGGGGGGCTCGCAGATACGCAGTATTTT. Translated: CASSDILTGGLADTQYF.

The chain joins TRBV21-1 to TRBJ1-2. TRBV21-1 is recorded as a pseudogene. The CDR3 length is 14 residues. The CDR3 region is CASLFWRGSDGYTF. The DNA of the CDR3 is TGTGCCAGCCTTTTTTGGCGGGGATCGGACGGCTACACCTTC.

This rearrangement joins TRBV11-2 to TRBJ2-7, with TRBD1 matching 10 bases. Germline assignment: CDR1 SGHAT and CDR2 FQNNGV. This CDR3 is built from 13 residues. Losses at the gene ends were 3 bases for V and 6 bases for J; bases not matched to a gene: 2. The CDR3 spells CASSFGTGAEQYF. CDR3 DNA sequence: TGTGCCAGCAGCTTCGGGACAGGGGCCGAGCAGTACTTC.

CDR3 nucleotide sequence: TGTGCCAGCATCGGGAGGATGCCTGAGGATACGCAGTATTTT. Amino acid sequence: CASIGRMPEDTQYF. The V call is TRBV28, the J call TRBJ2-3; 7 positions agree with TRBD2. V lost 7 bases, J lost 6 bases, and 10 bases stayed unmatched. This CDR3 is built from 14 residues. Looked up from germline, CDR1 is MDHEN and CDR2 is SYDVKM.

V and J are TRBV19 and TRBJ2-5; D call uncertain. V lost 9 bases and J 5 bases, leaving 28 bases between the germline ends. Germline V lookup: CDR1 LNHDA, CDR2 SQIVND (reference sequence). The CDR3 is 17 residues long. Here the CDR3 DNA reads TGTGCCAGCACATACTCCCCCGTCTGGAAGGGCTCGGAGACCCAGTACTTC. This translates into CASTYSPVWKGSETQYF.

V is TRBV5-5 and J is TRBJ1-5, with TRBD1 matching 9 bases. There are 18 residues in the CDR3. With V trimmed by 4 bases and J by 4 bases, 15 bases remained unmatched. Germline-derived CDR1 and CDR2 are SGHKS and YYEKEE (reference sequence). In nucleotides, the CDR3 is TGTGCCAGCAGCCCAAGCGTCCGGACAGGGGTTATTAATCAGCCCCAGCATTTT. The encoded protein is CASSPSVRTGVINQPQHF.

This clone came up once. V and J are TRBV7-9 and TRBJ2-2, with 7 bases matching TRBD1. V shed 7 bases and J 0 bases; nucleotides not matched to a gene: 8. Germline lookup yields CDR1 SEHNR and CDR2 FQNEAQ (reference sequence). The CDR3 runs to 16 residues. The CDR3 sequence: CASNRRGKTNTGELFF. As DNA, the CDR3 is TGTGCCAGCAACCGCAGGGGGAAGACGAACACCGGGGAGCTGTTTTTT. Looking up the rest from reference TRBV7-9 and TRBJ2-2 gives the full variable domain: DTGVSQNPRHKITKRGQNVTFRCDPISEHNRLYWYRQTLGQGPEFLTYFQNEAQLEKSRLLSDRFSAERPKGSFSTLEIQRTEQGDSAMYLCASNRRGKTNTGELFFGEGSRLTVL.

This clone was recorded only once. The J gene is TRBJ2-1, the V gene TRBV7-2, with D perhaps TRBD1 (6 bases). Trimming left V 3 bases short and J 5 bases short, with 26 bases between. From germline, CDR1 is SGHTA and CDR2 FQGNSA. CDR3 size: 19 residues. The CDR3 loop reads CASSLTPGSTGFLNNEQFF. Written as DNA, the CDR3 is TGTGCCAGCAGCTTGACTCCTGGATCAACAGGGTTCCTTAACAATGAGCAGTTCTTC.

The V gene is TRBV6-5, the J gene TRBJ2-2; D gene ambiguous. The ends were cut back, 3 bases at V and 6 bases at J, with 11 bases in the middle. The CDR3 totals 14 residues. CDR1 and CDR2 from the germline V gene are MNHEY and SVGAGI. CDR3 amino acids: CASSYWGSSGELFF. In DNA, the CDR3 is TGTGCCAGCAGTTATTGGGGTAGTTCCGGGGAGCTGTTTTTT.

V usage is TRBV11-3 and J usage is TRBJ2-7; TRBD2 aligns across 7 bases. This CDR3 spans 16 amino acids. The germline V gene has CDR1 SGHNT and CDR2 YENEEA. V shed 3 bases, J shed 3 bases, and the junction held 11 bases outside the gene matches. In DNA form, the CDR3 reads TGTGCCAGCAGCTTGCCCTCGGGGGGTGTTCTCTACGAGCAGTACTTC. Translating it yields CASSLPSGGVLYEQYF.

The chain is built from TRBV7-9 and TRBJ1-5; 7 nucleotides line up with TRBD1. Per the germline V gene, CDR1 is SEHNR and CDR2 is FQNEAQ (reference sequence). The CDR3 sequence is 14 residues long. The V and J ends lost 4 bases and 9 bases, in that order; junction bases with no gene match: 9. This chain's CDR3 is CASSSDRVVAPQHF. CDR3 DNA: TGTGCCAGCAGCTCAGACAGGGTAGTGGCGCCCCAGCATTTT. Together with reference TRBV7-9 and TRBJ1-5, the CDR3 gives the full variable domain: DTGVSQNPRHKITKRGQNVTFRCDPISEHNRLYWYRQTLGQGPEFLTYFQNEAQLEKSRLLSDRFSAERPKGSFSTLEIQRTEQGDSAMYLCASSSDRVVAPQHFGDGTRLSIL.

Written as DNA, the CDR3 is TGCGCCAGCAGCCAAGATTTCGGGGGGGTTAACACCGGGGAGCTGTTTTTT. It specifies CASSQDFGGVNTGELFF. The V gene is TRBV4-3, the J gene TRBJ2-2; the match to TRBD2 covers 8 bases. Germline V gives CDR1 LGHNA, CDR2 YSLEER. CDR3 size: 17 residues. The trim removed 0 bases at V and 2 bases at J, leaving 5 bases unmatched.

This clone occurred a few times. V usage is TRBV5-5 and J usage is TRBJ1-2, with TRBD1 matching over 7 bases. CDR3 size: 13 residues. The germline V gene has CDR1 SGHKS and CDR2 YYEKEE (reference sequence). Unmatched junction bases numbered 3, after V lost 4 bases and J lost 3 bases. The CDR3 DNA sequence: TGTGCCAGCAGCAGGGGGACAGACTATGGCTACACCTTC. Protein product: CASSRGTDYGYTF.

This chain links TRBV5-1 with TRBJ1-1; D unresolved. V dropped 1 base and J dropped 0 bases, with 13 bases sitting between them. Germline loops: CDR1 SGHRS, CDR2 YFSETQ. The CDR3 runs 16 residues. CDR3 in amino acids: CASSLRQPPLNTEAFF. CDR3 nucleotides: TGCGCCAGCAGCTTGAGGCAGCCGCCGTTGAACACTGAAGCTTTCTTT.

In this sample, this clone turned up a few times. The J gene is TRBJ2-7, the V gene TRBV7-9, with D tentatively TRBD1 (6 bases). This CDR3 region has 14 residues. The V gene lost 5 bases and the J gene lost 5 bases, with 16 bases spanning the gap. The germline V gene has CDR1 SEHNR and CDR2 FQNEAQ (reference sequence). CDR3 DNA sequence: TGTGCCAGCAGCCGGTATCAAGACAGGAACGAGCAGTACTTC. It codes for CASSRYQDRNEQYF.

This sequence joins TRBV4-3 and TRBJ2-1, with 7 bases lining up with TRBD2. V was clipped by 1 base and J by 10 bases; unmatched bases: 10. Germline V gene sequence: CDR1 LGHNA, CDR2 YSLEER. This CDR3 region has 15 residues. The CDR3 here is CASSQGTGDYLEQFF. CDR3 in DNA: TGCGCCAGCAGCCAAGGAACCGGGGACTACCTCGAGCAGTTCTTC.